This is a list of T cell receptor beta chains from one sample in a study of cytomegalovirus exposure and HLA in healthy donors. Clones were read by immunoSEQ multiplex PCR, and TCRdb kept only the in-frame ones, dropping some. Found here are 200,000 to 250,000 clones, 75% to 95% of them singletons; the top ten hold 1.1%. The specimen sequenced was PBMCs. Receptor source: a woman in her late teens or twenties in good health and CMV-seronegative. Each CDR3 is given with its conserved first and last residue. A D gene is named only where the DNA matches it firmly. A clone size is listed for some rows: how often the clone was seen (once, few, many), or a class if it is expanded.

J,length,size,V,D,DNA,CDR3
TRBJ2-7,13,.,TRBV27,.,TGTGCCAGCAGCACGACTGGAACCTACGAGCAGTACTTC,CASSTTGTYEQYF
TRBJ2-6,18,.,TRBV2,.,TGTGCCAGCAGTGCGCGGGGCACCCTTATCTCTGGGGCCAACGTCCTGACTTTC,CASSARGTLISGANVLTF
TRBJ1-1,14,.,TRBV10-2,.,TGCGCCAGCAGTGATGAAGACATGAACACTGAAGCTTTCTTT,CASSDEDMNTEAFF
TRBJ1-2,13,few,TRBV19,TRBD1,TGTGCCAGTAGGAAGGGGGCAGGGTATGGCTACACCTTC,CASRKGAGYGYTF
TRBJ1-2,15,.,TRBV5-6,.,TGTGCCAGCAGCTTCGTAACAGAGAGGGCTGATGGCTACACCTTC,CASSFVTERADGYTF
TRBJ1-1,14,.,TRBV25-1,.,TGTGCCAGCAGTGGGAGGGCTAAAAACACTGAAGCTTTCTTT,CASSGRAKNTEAFF
TRBJ1-3,15,.,TRBV4-1,.,TGCGCCAGCAGCCAGCCAACAGAATCTGGAAACACCATATATTTT,CASSQPTESGNTIYF
TRBJ2-3,15,.,TRBV6-1,.,TGTGCCAGCAGTGAGCACAGGCGCTTCACAGATACGCAGTATTTT,CASSEHRRFTDTQYF
TRBJ2-7,13,.,TRBV5-1,.,TGCGCCAGCAGCTTGGGCCAGGGGAACGAGCAGTACTTC,CASSLGQGNEQYF
TRBJ2-7,14,.,TRBV7-2,.,TGTGCCAGCAGCTTTTTAGCAGGGTCGTACGAGCAGTACTTC,CASSFLAGSYEQYF
TRBJ2-1,13,.,TRBV2,.,TGTGCCAGCATACGGGAGGGGGCTTATGAGCAGTTCTTC,CASIREGAYEQFF
TRBJ2-1,13,once,TRBV28,TRBD2,TGTGCCACCCAGAGCGGGACGGTCGATGAGCAGTTCTTC,CATQSGTVDEQFF
TRBJ1-5,14,.,TRBV28,.,TGTGCCAGCAGTTTACAGGGGCTATTGCAGCCCCAGCATTTT,CASSLQGLLQPQHF
TRBJ1-5,14,.,TRBV6-1,TRBD1,TGTGCCAGCACCCCCGCACAGGGGGTCCAGCCCCAGCATTTT,CASTPAQGVQPQHF
TRBJ2-7,15,.,TRBV30,TRBD1,TGTGCCTGGAATGTCGGGACAGGAGCTTTCTACGAGCAGTACTTC,CAWNVGTGAFYEQYF
TRBJ2-5,15,.,TRBV12-5,.,TGTGCTAGTGGTTTTCTCGACAGGCCGGGAGAGACCCAGTACTTC,CASGFLDRPGETQYF
TRBJ2-1,14,.,TRBV30,TRBD2,TGTGCCTGGAGTGAGACTAGCGACTACAATGAGCAGTTCTTC,CAWSETSDYNEQFF
TRBJ1-2,12,.,TRBV19,TRBD1,TGTGCCAGTAGCAGGGGGAGCTATGGCTACACCTTC,CASSRGSYGYTF
TRBJ1-2,14,.,TRBV6-5,.,TGTGCCAGCAGTTACTCGACTGCGGGCTATGGCTACACCTTC,CASSYSTAGYGYTF
TRBJ2-1,14,once,TRBV6-4,TRBD2,TGTGCCAGCAGTGGGGAGCGGGAGGTCCATGAGCAGTTCTTC,CASSGEREVHEQFF
TRBJ1-3,17,.,TRBV7-9,.,TGTGCCAGCAGCTTAGAGCGGGGCCTAAGCTCTGGAAACACCATATATTTT,CASSLERGLSSGNTIYF
TRBJ2-1,18,once,TRBV27,TRBD2,TGTGCCACCGTCAAGGGAGCTAGCGGGAGGGCGGATGGTAATGAGCAGTTCTTC,CATVKGASGRADGNEQFF
TRBJ2-1,16,.,TRBV27,TRBD2,TGTGCCAGCAGTTTAAGGGGAGCGGGAGGGCCTCGTGAGCAGTTCTTC,CASSLRGAGGPREQFF
TRBJ2-7,13,.,TRBV30,.,TGTGCCTGGAGTGGACCTAGTCTAGGAGAGCAGTACTTC,CAWSGPSLGEQYF
TRBJ1-1,14,once,TRBV7-2,.,TGTGCCAGCAGCTTAAGAAGCGGGTACACTGAAGCTTTCTTT,CASSLRSGYTEAFF
TRBJ2-1,14,.,TRBV28,TRBD2,TGTGCCAGCAGTCCCGGGACTAGCGGGAGAGGGCGGTTCTTC,CASSPGTSGRGRFF
TRBJ1-1,17,.,TRBV5-1,.,TGCGCCAGCAGCCTGATCTCCCCAGGGGCTCCGAACACTGAAGCTTTCTTT,CASSLISPGAPNTEAFF
TRBJ2-5,16,.,TRBV25-1,.,TGTGCCAGCAGTGAATTTACCCCAGGGTTCCAAGAGACCCAGTACTTC,CASSEFTPGFQETQYF
TRBJ2-7,15,.,TRBV5-1,.,TGCGCCAGCAGACTCCGGGCCCAGGCGTGGGAGGAGCAGTACTTC,CASRLRAQAWEEQYF
TRBJ2-2,16,.,TRBV7-7,TRBD1,TGTGCCAGCGGCCTTGGAGCAGGGGGTGCCACCGGGGAGCTGTTTTTT,CASGLGAGGATGELFF
TRBJ1-3,15,.,TRBV15,.,TGTGCCACCAGCAGAGACAGGGGAGTGGGAAACACCATATATTTT,CATSRDRGVGNTIYF
TRBJ2-7,16,.,TRBV7-2,TRBD2,TGTGCCAGCAGCCGCCGACTAGCGGGAATCTCCTACGAGCAGTACTTC,CASSRRLAGISYEQYF
TRBJ1-2,11,.,TRBV29-1,.,TGCAGCGTTGTTGTGACTAAGGGCTACACCTTC,CSVVVTKGYTF
TRBJ2-7,12,.,TRBV12-5,.,TGTGCTAGAGCCCGAACCCCCTACGAGCAGTACTTC,CARARTPYEQYF
TRBJ1-1,13,.,TRBV5-1,.,TGCGCCAGCAGCCCCGGGGGGGGGCATGAAGCTTTCTTT,CASSPGGGHEAFF
TRBJ2-3,15,.,TRBV10-3,.,TGTGCCATCAGTCTGACTGCATCTAGCACAGATACGCAGTATTTT,CAISLTASSTDTQYF
TRBJ2-7,15,once,TRBV6-5,.,TGTGCCAGCAGCCCTTTTGGGCCCTCCTCCTACGAGCAGTACTTC,CASSPFGPSSYEQYF